The entry below describes one T cell receptor beta chain. The data were taken from a study of CD8+ T cells in alopecia areata. Trimming took 3 bases from V and 7 from J, leaving 7 bases between them. CDR3 length: 12 amino acids. Per germline, CDR1 SNHLY and CDR2 FYNNEI. After isolation, RNA underwent reverse transcription to generate cDNA as the sequencing template. TCRdb's table, derived via immunoSEQ multiplex PCR, lists solely in-frame clones and lacks some. The sample records 200,000 to 250,000 clones, roughly 40% being singletons. The treatment here: oral pan-JAK inhibitor, 5-10 mg twice daily. This sequence was found in a human donor with alopecia areata. Material: CD4+ T cells sorted from blood, obtained at roughly week 38, from a patient treated with tofacitinib. The genes are TRBV2 and TRBJ2-4; no reliable D call. CDR3 residues: CASSDRQNIQYF. CDR3 sequence (DNA): TGTGCCAGCAGTGACAGGCAGAACATTCAGTACTTC.